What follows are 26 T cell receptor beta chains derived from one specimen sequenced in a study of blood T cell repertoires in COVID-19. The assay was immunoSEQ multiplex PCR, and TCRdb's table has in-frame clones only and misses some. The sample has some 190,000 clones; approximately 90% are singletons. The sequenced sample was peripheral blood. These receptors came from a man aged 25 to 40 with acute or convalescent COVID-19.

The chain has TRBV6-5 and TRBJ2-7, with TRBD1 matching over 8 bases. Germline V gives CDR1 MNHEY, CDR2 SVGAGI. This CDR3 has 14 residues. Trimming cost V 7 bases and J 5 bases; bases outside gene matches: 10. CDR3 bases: TGTGCCAGCAAGTTTGGACAGGGATGGGACGAGCAGTACTTC. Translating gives CASKFGQGWDEQYF.

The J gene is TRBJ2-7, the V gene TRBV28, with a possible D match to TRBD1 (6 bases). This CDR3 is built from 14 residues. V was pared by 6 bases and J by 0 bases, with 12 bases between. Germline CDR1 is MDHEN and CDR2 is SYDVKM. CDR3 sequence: CASRLGQSSYEQYF. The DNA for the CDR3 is TGTGCCAGCAGGCTCGGACAGAGCTCCTACGAGCAGTACTTC.

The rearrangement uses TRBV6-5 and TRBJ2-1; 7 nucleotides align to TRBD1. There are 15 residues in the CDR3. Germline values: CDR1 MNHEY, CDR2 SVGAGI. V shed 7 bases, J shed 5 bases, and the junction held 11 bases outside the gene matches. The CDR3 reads CASTQDRLWDNEQFF. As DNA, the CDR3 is TGTGCCAGCACCCAGGACAGGCTCTGGGACAATGAGCAGTTCTTC.

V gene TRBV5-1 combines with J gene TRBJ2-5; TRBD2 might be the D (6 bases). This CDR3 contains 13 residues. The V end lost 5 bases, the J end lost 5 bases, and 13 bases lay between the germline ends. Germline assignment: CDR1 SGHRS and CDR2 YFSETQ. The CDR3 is CASSGGGRETQYF. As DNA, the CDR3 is TGCGCCAGCAGTGGGGGAGGACGGGAGACCCAGTACTTC.

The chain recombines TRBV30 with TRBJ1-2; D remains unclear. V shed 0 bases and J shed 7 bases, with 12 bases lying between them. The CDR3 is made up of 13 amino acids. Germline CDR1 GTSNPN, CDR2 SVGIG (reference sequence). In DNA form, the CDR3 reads TGTGCCTGGAGTGTATCCGGGAAGGGTGGCTACACCTTC. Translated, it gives CAWSVSGKGGYTF.

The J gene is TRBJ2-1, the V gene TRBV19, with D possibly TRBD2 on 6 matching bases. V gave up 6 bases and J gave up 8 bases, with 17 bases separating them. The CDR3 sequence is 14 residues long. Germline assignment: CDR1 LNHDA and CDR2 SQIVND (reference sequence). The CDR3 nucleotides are TGTGCCAGTAGGCGGGACGACGGGTTAGATGAGCAGTTCTTC. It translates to CASRRDDGLDEQFF. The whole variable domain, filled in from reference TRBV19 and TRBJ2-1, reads DGGITQSPKYLFRKEGQNVTLSCEQNLNHDAMYWYRQDPGQGLRLIYYSQIVNDFQKGDIAEGYSVSREKKESFPLTVTSAQKNPTAFYLCASRRDDGLDEQFFGPGTRLTVL.

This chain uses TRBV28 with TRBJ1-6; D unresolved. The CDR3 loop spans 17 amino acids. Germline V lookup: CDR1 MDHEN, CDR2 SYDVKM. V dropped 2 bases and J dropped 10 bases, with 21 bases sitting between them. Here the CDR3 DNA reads TGTGCCAGCAGTTTAAGCCATTTCGCAGGTAGCGACTCACCCCTCCACTTT. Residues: CASSLSHFAGSDSPLHF.

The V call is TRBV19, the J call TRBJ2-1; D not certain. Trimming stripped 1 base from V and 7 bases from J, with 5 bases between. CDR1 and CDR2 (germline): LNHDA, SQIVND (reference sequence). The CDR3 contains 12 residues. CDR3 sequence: CASSIGVNEQFF. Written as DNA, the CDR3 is TGTGCCAGTAGTATAGGCGTAAATGAGCAGTTCTTC.

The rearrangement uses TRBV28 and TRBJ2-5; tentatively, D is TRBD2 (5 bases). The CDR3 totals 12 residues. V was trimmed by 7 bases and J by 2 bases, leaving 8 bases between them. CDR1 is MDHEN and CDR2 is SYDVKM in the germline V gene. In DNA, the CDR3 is TGTGCCAGCACGGGATCGCAAGAGACCCAGTACTTC. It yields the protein CASTGSQETQYF.

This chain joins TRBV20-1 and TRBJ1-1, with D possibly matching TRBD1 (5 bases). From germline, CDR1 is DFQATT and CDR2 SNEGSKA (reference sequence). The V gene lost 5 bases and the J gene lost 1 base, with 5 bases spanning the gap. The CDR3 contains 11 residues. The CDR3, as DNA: TGCAGTGCTGGACAGAACACTGAAGCTTTCTTT. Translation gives CSAGQNTEAFF.

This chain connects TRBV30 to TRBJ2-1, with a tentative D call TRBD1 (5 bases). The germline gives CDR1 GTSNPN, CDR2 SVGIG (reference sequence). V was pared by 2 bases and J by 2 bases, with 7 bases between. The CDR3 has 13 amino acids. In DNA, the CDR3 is TGTGCCTGGAGTAGGGGTACCTACAATGAGCAGTTCTTC. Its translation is CAWSRGTYNEQFF. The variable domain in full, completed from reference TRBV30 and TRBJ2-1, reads SQTIHQWPATLVQPVGSPLSLECTVEGTSNPNLYWYRQAAGRGLQLLFYSVGIGQISSEVPQNLSASRPQDRQFILSSKKLLLSDSGFYLCAWSRGTYNEQFFGPGTRLTVL.

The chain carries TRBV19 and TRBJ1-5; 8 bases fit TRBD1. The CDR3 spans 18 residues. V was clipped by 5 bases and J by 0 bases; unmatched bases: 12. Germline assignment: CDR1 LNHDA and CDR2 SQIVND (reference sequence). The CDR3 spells CASSPSTGVPYSNQPQHF. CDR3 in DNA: TGTGCCAGTAGTCCCTCGACAGGGGTGCCTTATAGCAATCAGCCCCAGCATTTT.

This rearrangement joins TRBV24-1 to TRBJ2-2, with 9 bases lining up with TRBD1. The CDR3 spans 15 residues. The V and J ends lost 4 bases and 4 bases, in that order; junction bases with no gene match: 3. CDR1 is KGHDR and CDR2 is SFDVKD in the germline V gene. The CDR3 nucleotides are TGTGCCACCAGTGACCGGGACAGGGCCACCGGGGAGCTGTTTTTT. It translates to CATSDRDRATGELFF.

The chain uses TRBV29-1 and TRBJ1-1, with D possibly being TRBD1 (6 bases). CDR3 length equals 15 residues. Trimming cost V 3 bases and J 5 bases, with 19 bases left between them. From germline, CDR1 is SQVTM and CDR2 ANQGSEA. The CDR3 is CSVELRVSGATEAFF. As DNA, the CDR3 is TGCAGCGTTGAGTTAAGGGTTTCAGGGGCGACTGAAGCTTTCTTT.

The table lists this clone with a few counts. CDR3 bases: TGTGCCAGCAGTCCCCCCGGGGATCATCAGCCCCAGCATTTT. It yields the protein CASSPPGDHQPQHF. The chain is built from TRBV28 and TRBJ1-5; D is undetermined. CDR3 size: 14 residues. Germline-derived CDR1 and CDR2 are MDHEN and SYDVKM. V lost 5 bases and J lost 5, with 13 bases in between.

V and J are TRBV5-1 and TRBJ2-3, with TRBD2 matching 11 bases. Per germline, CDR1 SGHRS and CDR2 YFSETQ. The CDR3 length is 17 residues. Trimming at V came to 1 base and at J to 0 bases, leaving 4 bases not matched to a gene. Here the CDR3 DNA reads TGCGCCAGCAGCTTGATGACTAGCGGGGATAGCACAGATACGCAGTATTTT. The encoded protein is CASSLMTSGDSTDTQYF.

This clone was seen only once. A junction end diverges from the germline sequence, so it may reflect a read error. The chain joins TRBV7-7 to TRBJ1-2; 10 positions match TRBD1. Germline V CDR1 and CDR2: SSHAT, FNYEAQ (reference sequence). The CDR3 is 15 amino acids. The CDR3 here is CASSLADRGRDGYTF. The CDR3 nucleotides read TGTGCTAGCAGCTTAGCTGACAGGGGGCGGGATGGCTACACCTTC.

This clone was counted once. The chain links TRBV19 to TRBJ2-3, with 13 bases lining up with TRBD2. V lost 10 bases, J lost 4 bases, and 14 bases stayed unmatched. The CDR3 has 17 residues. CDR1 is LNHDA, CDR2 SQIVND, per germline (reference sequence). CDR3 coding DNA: TGTGCCACCACTAAGAGGACTAGCGGGGGTCAGGCAGATACGCAGTATTTT. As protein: CATTKRTSGGQADTQYF. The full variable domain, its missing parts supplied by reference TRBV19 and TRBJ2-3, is DGGITQSPKYLFRKEGQNVTLSCEQNLNHDAMYWYRQDPGQGLRLIYYSQIVNDFQKGDIAEGYSVSREKKESFPLTVTSAQKNPTAFYLCATTKRTSGGQADTQYFGPGTRLTVL.

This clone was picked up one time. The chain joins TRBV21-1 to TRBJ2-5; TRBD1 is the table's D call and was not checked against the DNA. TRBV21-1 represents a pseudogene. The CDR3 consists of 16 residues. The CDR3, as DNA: TGTGCCAGCAGCAATTTAGGGGGAAAGGGTCAAGAGACCCAGTACTTC. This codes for CASSNLGGKGQETQYF.

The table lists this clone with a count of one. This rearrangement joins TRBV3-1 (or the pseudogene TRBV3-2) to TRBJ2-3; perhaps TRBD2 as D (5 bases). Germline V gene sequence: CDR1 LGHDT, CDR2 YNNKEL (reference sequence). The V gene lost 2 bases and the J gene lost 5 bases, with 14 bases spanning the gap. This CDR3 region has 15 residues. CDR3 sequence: CASSQTGYGEDTQYF. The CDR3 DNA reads TGTGCCAGCAGCCAAACGGGGTATGGAGAAGATACGCAGTATTTT.

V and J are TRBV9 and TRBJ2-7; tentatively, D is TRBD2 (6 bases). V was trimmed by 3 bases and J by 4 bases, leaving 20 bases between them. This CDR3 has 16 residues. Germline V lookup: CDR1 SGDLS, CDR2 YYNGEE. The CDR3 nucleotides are TGTGCCAGCAGCGCCGGGGACTCGCCGAGATGGTACGAGCAGTACTTC. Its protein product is CASSAGDSPRWYEQYF.

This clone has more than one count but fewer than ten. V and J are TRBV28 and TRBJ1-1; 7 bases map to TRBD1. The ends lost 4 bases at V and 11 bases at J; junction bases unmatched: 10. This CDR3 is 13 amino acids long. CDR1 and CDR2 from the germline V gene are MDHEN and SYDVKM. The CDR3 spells CASSSGQPIEAFF. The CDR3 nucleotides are TGTGCCAGCAGTTCGGGACAGCCGATTGAGGCTTTCTTT.

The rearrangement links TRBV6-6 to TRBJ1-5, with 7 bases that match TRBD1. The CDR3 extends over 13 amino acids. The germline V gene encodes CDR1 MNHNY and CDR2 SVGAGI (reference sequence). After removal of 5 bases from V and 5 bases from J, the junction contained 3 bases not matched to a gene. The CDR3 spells CASSPTGHQPQHF. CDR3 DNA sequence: TGTGCCAGCAGTCCGACAGGGCATCAGCCCCAGCATTTT.

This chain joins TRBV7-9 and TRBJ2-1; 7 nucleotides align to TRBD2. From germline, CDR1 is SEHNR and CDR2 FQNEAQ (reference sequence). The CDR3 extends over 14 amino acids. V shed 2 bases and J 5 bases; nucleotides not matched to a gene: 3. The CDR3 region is CASSLSGNHNEQFF. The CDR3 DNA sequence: TGTGCCAGCAGCTTAAGCGGGAACCACAATGAGCAGTTCTTC.

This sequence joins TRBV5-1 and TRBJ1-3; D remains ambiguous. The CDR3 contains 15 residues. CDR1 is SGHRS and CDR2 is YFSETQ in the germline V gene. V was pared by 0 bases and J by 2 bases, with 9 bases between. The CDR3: CASSLAGVAGNTIYF. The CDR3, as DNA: TGCGCCAGCAGCTTGGCCGGGGTGGCTGGAAACACCATATATTTT.

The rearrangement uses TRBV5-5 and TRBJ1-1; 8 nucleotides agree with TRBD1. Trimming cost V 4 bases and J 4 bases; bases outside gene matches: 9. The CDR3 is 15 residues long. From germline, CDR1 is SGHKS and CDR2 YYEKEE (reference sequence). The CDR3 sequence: CASSKSTGVGTEAFF. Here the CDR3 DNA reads TGTGCCAGCAGCAAATCGACAGGGGTCGGCACTGAAGCTTTCTTT. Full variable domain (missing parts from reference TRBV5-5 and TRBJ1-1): DAGVTQSPTHLIKTRGQQVTLRCSPISGHKSVSWYQQVLGQGPQFIFQYYEKEERGRGNFPDRFSARQFPNYSSELNVNALLLGDSALYLCASSKSTGVGTEAFFGQGTRLTVV.